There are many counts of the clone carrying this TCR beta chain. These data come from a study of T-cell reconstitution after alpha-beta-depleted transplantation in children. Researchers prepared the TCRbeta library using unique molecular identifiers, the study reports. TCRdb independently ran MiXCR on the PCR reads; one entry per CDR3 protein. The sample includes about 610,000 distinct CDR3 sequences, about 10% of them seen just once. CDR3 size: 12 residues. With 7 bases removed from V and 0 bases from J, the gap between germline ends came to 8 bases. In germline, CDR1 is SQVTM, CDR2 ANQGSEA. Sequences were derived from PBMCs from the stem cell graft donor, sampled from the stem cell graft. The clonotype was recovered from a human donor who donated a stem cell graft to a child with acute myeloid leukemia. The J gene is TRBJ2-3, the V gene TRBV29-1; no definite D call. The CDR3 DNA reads TGCAGCGCACTTCCTAGCACAGATACGCAGTATTTT. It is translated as CSALPSTDTQYF.